This T cell receptor beta chain was sequenced in a study of blood T cells in healthy people across ages. Comment on this clonotype: Its antigen is undetermined.

Findings and limits, study-wide: The recorded TCR beta diversity per million T cells decreased in a roughly linear manner with age.

V lost 5 bases and J lost 6, with 18 bases in between. CDR3 size: 15 residues. Germline V gene sequence: CDR1 MDHEN, CDR2 SYDVKM. A J-beta primer mix and a sample-barcoded 5' primer were used in a second PCR of roughly 6 to 11 cycles. MiXCR, run by TCRdb on the 5' RACE reads, gives a single entry per CDR3 protein. This sample yields around 1.5 million distinct CDR3 sequences, of which approximately 32% are seen a single time; 10% to 12% belongs to the top ten. Sequencing used blood. V and J are TRBV28 and TRBJ2-3; either TRBD1 or TRBD2 may fit D (5 bases each). The sequence derives from a woman in her 30s in good health. CDR3 in amino acids: CASSVEAVGADTQYF. The CDR3 bases are TGTGCCAGCAGTGTGGAGGCCGTAGGGGCGGATACGCAGTATTTT.